These 16 T cell receptor beta chains share one sample of origin, sequenced in a study of response to subunit inactivated influenza vaccine. MiXCR, run by TCRdb on the RT-PCR reads, gives a single entry per CDR3 protein. The profile shows hundreds of thousands of distinct CDR3 sequences, just over 20% of them singletons. Sequenced material: PBMCs from blood, taken less than 22 months after vaccination. The receptors originated from a man between 45 and 75 years old who received an inactivated influenza vaccine.

This clonotype appeared a few times. CDR3 region: CASSLSSKNYGYTF. The CDR3 DNA sequence: TGTGCCAGCAGTTTAAGCAGCAAGAACTATGGCTACACCTTC. The V call is TRBV27, the J call TRBJ1-2; D gene unclear. The CDR3 totals 14 residues. Germline CDR1 is MNHEY and CDR2 is SMNVEV (reference sequence). V shed 2 bases and J shed 2 bases, with 9 bases lying between them.

V gene TRBV20-1 combines with J gene TRBJ2-5; 8 bases agree with TRBD1. Trimming cost V 3 bases and J 5 bases; bases outside gene matches: 8. Germline V gene lookup returns CDR1 DFQATT and CDR2 SNEGSKA (reference sequence). The CDR3 totals 14 residues. Here the CDR3 reads CSARTGEFGETQYF. The DNA for the CDR3 is TGCAGTGCTAGGACAGGGGAGTTTGGGGAGACCCAGTACTTC.

V and J are TRBV4-2 and TRBJ2-2; D ambiguous. CDR3 length: 16 amino acids. V was cut by 1 base and J by 7 bases, with 16 bases left in between. Germline CDR1 and CDR2: LGHNA and YNFKEQ. The CDR3 nucleotides read TGTGCCAGCAGCCAAGTCACCGGTCACAGCTTCGGGGAGCTGTTTTTT. It yields the protein CASSQVTGHSFGELFF.

This clonotype came up many times. The rearrangement joins TRBV6-2 or TRBV6-3 to TRBJ1-2; D is ambiguous. Germline V gene lookup returns CDR1 MNHEY and CDR2 SVGEGT. The V end was cut by 5 bases, the J end by 2 bases, with 9 bases between. The CDR3 sequence is 13 residues long. DNA for the CDR3: TGTGCCAGCAGTAGCGGCCAAAACTATGGCTACACCTTC. Protein sequence: CASSSGQNYGYTF.

This chain links TRBV29-1 with TRBJ2-1, with 12 bases aligning to TRBD2. Germline CDR1 SQVTM, CDR2 ANQGSEA. The CDR3 spans 17 residues. Germline trimming cut 1 base from V and 5 bases from J; bases unmatched to any gene: 9. CDR3 amino acids: CSVEGLAGVGNDNEQFF. The CDR3 nucleotides are TGCAGCGTTGAAGGACTAGCGGGAGTGGGAAACGACAATGAGCAGTTCTTC.

This rearrangement joins TRBV5-8 to TRBJ2-5, with D tentatively TRBD1 (5 bases). The germline V gene encodes CDR1 SGHTS and CDR2 YDEGEE. Trimming removed 4 bases from V and 2 bases from J, with 12 bases in between. This CDR3 spans 14 amino acids. The CDR3 protein is CASSRIGQQETQYF. Written as DNA, the CDR3 is TGTGCCAGCAGCAGGATTGGACAACAAGAGACCCAGTACTTC.

V gene TRBV5-1 combines with J gene TRBJ1-6, with D possibly being TRBD1 (5 bases). Trimming took 0 bases from V and 7 from J, leaving 14 bases between them. The germline gives CDR1 SGHRS, CDR2 YFSETQ. The CDR3 runs 16 residues. The CDR3 protein is CASSLEAGLRNSPLHF. CDR3 nucleotides: TGCGCCAGCAGCTTGGAGGCAGGGCTAAGGAATTCACCCCTCCACTTT.

This clonotype has at least ten counts. J is TRBJ1-1 and V is TRBV7-2; no reliable D call. From germline, CDR1 is SGHTA and CDR2 FQGNSA. The V gene lost 3 bases and the J gene lost 4 bases, with 12 bases spanning the gap. The CDR3 length is 14 residues. The CDR3 region is CASSFTRVGTEAFF. In DNA form, the CDR3 reads TGTGCCAGCAGCTTTACAAGGGTAGGCACTGAAGCTTTCTTT.

This clonotype was observed a handful of times. This chain joins TRBV2 and TRBJ2-2, with D uncertain. The CDR3 length is 14 residues. Germline lookup yields CDR1 SNHLY and CDR2 FYNNEI. The ends were cut back, 1 base at V and 3 bases at J, with 6 bases in the middle. The CDR3 sequence: CASSEGRYTGELFF. CDR3 DNA sequence: TGTGCCAGCAGTGAAGGCAGATACACCGGGGAGCTGTTTTTT.

This clonotype came up a few times. The CDR3 bases are TGTGCCACCAGCAGAGAATTGGAGAATCAGCCCCAGCATTTT. This sequence encodes CATSRELENQPQHF. The rearrangement links TRBV15 to TRBJ1-5, with no clear D. The ends were cut back, 0 bases at V and 4 bases at J, with 7 bases in the middle. CDR3 length: 14 amino acids. Germline V gene data show CDR1 as LNHNV and CDR2 as YYDKDF (reference sequence).

This clonotype was detected a few times. V gene TRBV5-6 combines with J gene TRBJ2-7, with D perhaps being TRBD1 or TRBD2 (5 bases each). The germline CDR1 and CDR2 sequences are SGHDT and YYEEEE. This CDR3 has 12 residues. Between the trimmed V and J ends, which lost 1 base and 5 bases, there was a span of 7 bases. CDR3 coding DNA: TGTGCCAGCAGCTTGAGGGACGACGAGCAGTACTTC. It encodes CASSLRDDEQYF.

This clonotype was counted a few times. The genes are TRBV6-5 and TRBJ1-2, with TRBD1 matching 11 bases. CDR3 length: 13 residues. J was trimmed by 10 bases and V by 4 bases; bases with no gene match: 5. Germline assignment: CDR1 MNHEY and CDR2 SVGAGI. The CDR3 is CASSSRTGGYYTF. The CDR3 region has the DNA TGTGCCAGCAGTTCCCGGACAGGGGGCTACTACACCTTC.

The chain has TRBV10-1 and TRBJ1-5; D not resolved. Germline CDR1 is WNHNN and CDR2 is SYGVQD (reference sequence). V dropped 0 bases and J dropped 7 bases, with 4 bases sitting between them. This CDR3 is built from 12 residues. This chain's CDR3 is CASSESGQPQHF. The CDR3 DNA reads TGCGCCAGCAGTGAGTCGGGGCAGCCCCAGCATTTT.

The table lists this clonotype with a few counts. The chain has TRBV20-1 and TRBJ2-2; maybe TRBD1 (6 bases). The CDR3 runs 15 residues. The germline V and J ends were trimmed by 5 bases and 0 bases, with 13 bases remaining between them. Per germline, CDR1 DFQATT and CDR2 SNEGSKA (reference sequence). CDR3 DNA sequence: TGCAGTGCTTTCAACAGGGCCGCGAACACCGGGGAGCTGTTTTTT. It is translated as CSAFNRAANTGELFF.

This clonotype occurred a few times. The V call is TRBV29-1, the J call TRBJ2-1; 9 nucleotides match TRBD2. The germline gives CDR1 SQVTM, CDR2 ANQGSEA. CDR3 size: 18 residues. Trimming cost V 0 bases and J 6 bases; bases outside gene matches: 15. CDR3 loop: CSVEDWASGNPGSNEQFF. The CDR3 nucleotides are TGCAGCGTTGAAGATTGGGCTAGCGGGAACCCGGGGAGCAATGAGCAGTTCTTC.

The V call is TRBV6-4, the J call TRBJ2-3; D remains unclear. The CDR3 has 14 amino acids. The germline gives CDR1 MRHNA, CDR2 SNTAGT. Trimming cost V 0 bases and J 5 bases, with 9 bases left between them. Here the CDR3 reads CASSDSWVGDTQYF. CDR3 sequence (DNA): TGTGCCAGCAGTGACTCGTGGGTTGGAGATACGCAGTATTTT.